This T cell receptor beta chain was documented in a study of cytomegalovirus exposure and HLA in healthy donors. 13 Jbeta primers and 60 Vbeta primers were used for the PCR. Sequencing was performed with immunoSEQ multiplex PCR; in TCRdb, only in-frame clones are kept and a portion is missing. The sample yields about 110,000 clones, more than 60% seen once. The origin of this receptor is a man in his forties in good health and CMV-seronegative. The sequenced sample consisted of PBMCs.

As DNA, the CDR3 is TGTGCCAGCAGCCATCGGGGACAGGGACCCGAGCAGTACTTC. It translates to CASSHRGQGPEQYF. This chain links TRBV11-2 with TRBJ2-7; 9 positions agree with TRBD1. CDR1 is SGHAT and CDR2 is FQNNGV in the germline V gene. Trimming took 5 bases from V and 6 from J; bases not matched to a gene: 8. The CDR3 is made up of 14 amino acids.